This TCR beta chain was captured in a study of cytomegalovirus exposure and HLA in healthy donors. Study conclusions and caveats: Confirmation in vitro established that a few CMV-associated chains were specific for CMV antigens. A later analysis found first-cohort TCR clusters tended to co-occur in the 110 or so validation repertoires.

The data were produced by immunoSEQ multiplex PCR, yet TCRdb's version contains in-frame clones alone and is incomplete. The data show some 68,000 clones, around 97% seen once. The CDR3 runs 13 residues. The germline gives CDR1 MNHNS, CDR2 SASEGT. The V end lost 1 base, the J end lost 4 bases, and 5 bases lay between the germline ends. As concerns this clone: Antigen: not known.

Sequencing was done on a sample of PBMCs. This chain joins TRBV6-1 and TRBJ1-5, with D hard to call. The receptor was derived from a man aged 18 to 30 in good health and CMV-seronegative. The CDR3 DNA sequence: TGTGCCAGCAGTGAAGGACATAATCAGCCCCAGCATTTT. The encoded protein is CASSEGHNQPQHF.